The source of this T cell receptor beta chain is a study of response to subunit inactivated influenza vaccine. Findings of the study overall: Authors suggested each seasonal influenza vaccination recruits few new T cells.

V gave up 0 bases and J gave up 5 bases; unmatched junction bases: 10. Germline CDR1 and CDR2: SGHRS and YFSETQ. This CDR3 is built from 16 residues. MiXCR was run by TCRdb on the RT-PCR reads, yielding one entry per CDR3 protein. Among around 320,000 distinct CDR3 sequences listed, roughly 22% were seen once. The table lists this clonotype with a few counts. What it binds is unknown. V usage is TRBV5-1 and J usage is TRBJ2-5; TRBD2 agrees at 7 bases. Sequenced here: PBMCs from blood, sampled around 22 months after vaccination. This sequence was found in a man in his fifties or sixties who received an inactivated influenza vaccine. CDR3 loop: CASSLVAGDSHETQYF. DNA for the CDR3: TGCGCCAGCAGCTTGGTTGCGGGAGATTCGCACGAGACCCAGTACTTC.